This T cell receptor beta chain was sequenced during a study of blood T cell repertoires in COVID-19. The repertoire was sequenced with immunoSEQ multiplex PCR; TCRdb's copy has only in-frame clones and lacks some. The sample holds about 330,000 clones, more than 90% seen once. J gave up 6 bases and V 3 bases, and 20 bases lay outside the gene matches. Germline V CDR1 and CDR2: MDHEN, SYDVKM. The CDR3 extends over 19 amino acids. Participant-reported clinical history was the basis for cohort assignment. The TCR sequence derives from a woman younger than 45 who had recovered from COVID-19. V gene TRBV28 combines with J gene TRBJ1-5, with 7 bases identical to TRBD1. Material for sequencing was PBMCs or T cells enriched from blood (not recorded which). The CDR3 sequence: CASSFSLTQTGKLAQPQHF. The CDR3 region has the DNA TGTGCCAGCAGTTTTAGTTTAACACAGACAGGGAAGCTCGCTCAGCCCCAGCATTTT.